This T cell receptor beta chain emerged from a study of shared clonotypes between healthy human individuals. Study results and limitations: Some naive CD4 clonotypes, around 5%, turned up in common across a handful of donors. Against clonotypes common to all four donors, non-shared ones had lower generation probabilities.

Remarks on this clone: Its antigen is currently unknown.

Per the germline V gene, CDR1 is LGHNA and CDR2 is YNFKEQ. V was pared by 3 bases and J by 4 bases, with 16 bases between. This CDR3 has 15 residues. The study ran the assay at deep level. Each replicate PCR on the sorted subsets used 150 to 200 ng DNA (around 31,000 T cell genomes). Sequenced by immunoSEQ multiplex PCR; TCRdb stores in-frame clones only, minus some. This sample has around 700,000 clones, with about 74% found just once. This chain connects TRBV4-2 to TRBJ2-7; TRBD2 might be the D (6 bases). Sequences were obtained from memory CD4+ T cells sorted from blood. Subset here: CD45RA-negative fraction. The sequence came from a woman in her thirties in good health. CDR3 nucleotide sequence: TGTGCCAGCAGCCAGCACCGGGACTTAATATACGAGCAGTACTTC. Amino acid sequence: CASSQHRDLIYEQYF.